The present T cell receptor beta chain was sequenced within a study of metastatic and nonmetastatic thyroid tumors (dated by TCRdb to about 2020). Some background on the complete study: Repertoires were compared across peripheral blood and tumor or nodule tissue samples from malignant and benign thyroid patients.

No patient had received any treatment before thyroid surgery. Using T-cell receptor beta sequencing, the researchers looked back retrospectively at clinical samples from patients, gathered between about 2011 and 2018. The study at large found these results: In both blood and tumor samples, malignant tumors were reported to have significantly higher TCR beta diversity than benign nodules.

About this clone: The target of this receptor is not known. A read error may produce the germline difference seen at one junction end.

The CDR3 goes from the cysteine to the phenylalanine over 13 residues. CDR3 DNA is the only sequence kept; it has 39 bases, read in frame from the first base. CDR1 and CDR2 are drawn from the germline V gene (reference sequence): MNHEY, SMNVEV. The method was PCR. The sequencing machine was an Illumina HiSeq 4000. High-throughput sequencing was used to profile the TCR beta-chain CDR3 region of each patient. From the authors' description of their analysis: Drawing on CDR3 differences between clinicopathological groups, the researchers built a classifier meant to tell apart patients with distant-metastatic papillary thyroid cancer. Repertoire diversity was assessed with the Shannon index, and tumor-blood repertoire similarity with the Morisita-Horn index. The raw public reads went through TCRdb reprocessing: fastp at Q25, MiXCR clone calling, in-frame beta chains kept. The V and J calls and clone size come from TCRdb's table, not from the authors' own analysis. In all, the sample holds fewer than 35,000 clones, and around 30% of those were seen once. 25% to 35% of the sample rests with the top ten.

Material: blood. The chain uses TRBV27 and TRBJ2-7, with no confidently assigned D gene. The origin of this receptor is a female donor with papillary thyroid cancer or a benign thyroid nodule (not recorded which). Some clones in this sample may be carry-over from other donors' samples. In nucleotides, the sequence is TGTGCCATCAGTTGGGTAAGCTCCTACGAGCAGTACTTC. Protein translation: CAISWVSSYEQYF.